There are many counts of the clone carrying this TCR beta chain. Antigen specificity is unknown. The CDR3 consists of 13 residues. Per the germline V gene, CDR1 is SGHNT and CDR2 is YENEEA. Unmatched junction bases numbered 3, after V lost 5 bases and J lost 6 bases. The record originates from a study of shared clonotypes between healthy human individuals. Study-wide findings and caveats: Sharing across a few donors was seen in 5% to 5.5% of naive CD4 clonotypes.

Clones were read by immunoSEQ multiplex PCR, and TCRdb kept only the in-frame ones, dropping some. The sample shows about 710,000 clones, roughly 72% of them seen only once. All the donors were Caucasian adults who lived in Nashville, Tennessee. The receptor was isolated from a woman aged 25 to 39 in good health. The J gene is TRBJ2-1, the V gene TRBV11-3; 8 bases map to TRBD1. Sequenced material: memory CD4+ T cells sorted from blood. Stated subset: CD45RA-negative fraction. CDR3 region: CASSLGTGNEQFF. Here the CDR3 DNA reads TGTGCCAGCAGCCTAGGGACAGGCAATGAGCAGTTCTTC.